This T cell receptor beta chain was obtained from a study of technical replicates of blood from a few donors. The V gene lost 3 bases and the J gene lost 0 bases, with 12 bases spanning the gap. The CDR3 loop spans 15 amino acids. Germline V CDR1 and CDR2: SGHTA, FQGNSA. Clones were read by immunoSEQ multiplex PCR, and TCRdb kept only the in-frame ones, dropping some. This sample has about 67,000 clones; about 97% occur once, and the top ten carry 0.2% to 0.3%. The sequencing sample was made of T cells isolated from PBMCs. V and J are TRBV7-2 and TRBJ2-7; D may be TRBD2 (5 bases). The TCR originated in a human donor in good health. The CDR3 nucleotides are TGTGCCAGCAGCTTTGGCGGGTTGAGCTCCTACGAGCAGTACTTC. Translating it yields CASSFGGLSSYEQYF.